This is a list of T cell receptor beta chains from one sample in a study of neurological immune-mediated disorders. TCRdb itself ran the 5' RACE reads through MiXCR, one entry per CDR3 protein. Of roughly 66,000 distinct CDR3 sequences in the sample, under 5.5% were seen once. The specimen sequenced was PBMCs. The receptor source for this set is a woman aged 70 to 79 with multiple sclerosis. Each CDR3 is given with its conserved first and last residue. Each record gives: CDR3 DNA, CDR3 protein, J gene, V gene, clone size, D gene. A D gene is named only where the DNA matches it firmly. Only some rows state a clone size, as once, few, many or a class for expanded clones.

cdr3_nt: TGCGCCAGCAGCCACGGGCTACCAAGGGGCGGGGAGCTGTTTTTT
cdr3_aa: CASSHGLPRGGELFF
j_call: TRBJ2-2
v_call: TRBV4-1
clone_size: many
d_call: NA

cdr3_nt: TGTGCCAGCAGTTACCCCGAATTTGGGGAGTCTGGGGCCAACGTCCTGACTTTC
cdr3_aa: CASSYPEFGESGANVLTF
j_call: TRBJ2-6
v_call: TRBV6-6
clone_size: many
d_call: NA

cdr3_nt: TGTGCCAGCAGGCTCACAGGGGCGGATTCACCCCTCCACTTT
cdr3_aa: CASRLTGADSPLHF
j_call: TRBJ1-6
v_call: TRBV11-2
clone_size: NA
d_call: TRBD1

cdr3_nt: TGCAGCGCCTATACAGACAGGGGACACGACACTGAAGCTTTCTTT
cdr3_aa: CSAYTDRGHDTEAFF
j_call: TRBJ1-1
v_call: TRBV29-1
clone_size: many
d_call: TRBD1

cdr3_nt: TGTGCCACCAGCAGAGCGGGACATCAGGGCACAGATACGCAGTATTTT
cdr3_aa: CATSRAGHQGTDTQYF
j_call: TRBJ2-3
v_call: TRBV15
clone_size: many
d_call: NA

cdr3_nt: TGTGCCAGCAGTCAACGTCCAGTAGGTTACAATGAGCAGTTCTTC
cdr3_aa: CASSQRPVGYNEQFF
j_call: TRBJ2-1
v_call: TRBV5-5
clone_size: many
d_call: NA

cdr3_nt: TGCAGTGCTAGTGGGACAACGAACACTGAAGCTTTCTTT
cdr3_aa: CSASGTTNTEAFF
j_call: TRBJ1-1
v_call: TRBV20-1
clone_size: many
d_call: NA

cdr3_nt: TGTGCCAGCAGCTTAGAGACAGGGACATACGAGCAGTACTTC
cdr3_aa: CASSLETGTYEQYF
j_call: TRBJ2-7
v_call: TRBV7-9
clone_size: many
d_call: TRBD1

cdr3_nt: TGTGCCATCAGTCCCTCTGAGATGGCCAAAAACATTCAGTACTTC
cdr3_aa: CAISPSEMAKNIQYF
j_call: TRBJ2-4
v_call: TRBV10-3
clone_size: many
d_call: NA

cdr3_nt: TGTGCCAGCAGCTTAGACAGGGTAACACACAATGAGCAGTTCTTC
cdr3_aa: CASSLDRVTHNEQFF
j_call: TRBJ2-1
v_call: TRBV7-9
clone_size: many
d_call: NA

cdr3_nt: TGTGCCAGCAGCTACAATCGGGACAGGGGGTTCTATGGCTACACCTTC
cdr3_aa: CASSYNRDRGFYGYTF
j_call: TRBJ1-2
v_call: TRBV7-9
clone_size: many
d_call: TRBD1

cdr3_nt: TGCAGCGGATATGCGGGGACTGAAGCTTTCTTT
cdr3_aa: CSGYAGTEAFF
j_call: TRBJ1-1
v_call: TRBV29-1
clone_size: NA
d_call: NA

cdr3_nt: TGTGCCAGCAGCGTTACACTCACTGAAGCTTTCTTT
cdr3_aa: CASSVTLTEAFF
j_call: TRBJ1-1
v_call: TRBV7-2
clone_size: many
d_call: NA

cdr3_nt: TGTGCCAGCACCAGAGCAACTAATGAAAAACTGTTTTTT
cdr3_aa: CASTRATNEKLFF
j_call: TRBJ1-4
v_call: TRBV3-1
clone_size: many
d_call: NA

cdr3_nt: TGCAGTGCTAGTCTCCCACTAGCGGGCCCCTACAATGAGCAGTTCTTC
cdr3_aa: CSASLPLAGPYNEQFF
j_call: TRBJ2-1
v_call: TRBV20-1
clone_size: many
d_call: TRBD2

cdr3_nt: TGTGCCAGCAGCTCAGGACTAGCGGGGGGAGATACGCAGTATTTT
cdr3_aa: CASSSGLAGGDTQYF
j_call: TRBJ2-3
v_call: TRBV7-3
clone_size: many
d_call: TRBD2

cdr3_nt: TGTGCCAGCTCAACACGGCCCGGGGAGCTGTTTTTT
cdr3_aa: CASSTRPGELFF
j_call: TRBJ2-2
v_call: TRBV18
clone_size: many
d_call: NA

cdr3_nt: TGTGCCTGGGCAGGGGGCGGCAAAAACATTCAGTACTTC
cdr3_aa: CAWAGGGKNIQYF
j_call: TRBJ2-4
v_call: TRBV30
clone_size: many
d_call: TRBD1

cdr3_nt: TGCAGTGCAAACCGGGACAGGGCACCCTACGAGCAGTACTTC
cdr3_aa: CSANRDRAPYEQYF
j_call: TRBJ2-7
v_call: TRBV20-1
clone_size: many
d_call: TRBD1

cdr3_nt: TGTGCCAGCAGCTTATTCGGGGGCGATGGCTACACCTTC
cdr3_aa: CASSLFGGDGYTF
j_call: TRBJ1-2
v_call: TRBV7-2
clone_size: many
d_call: NA

cdr3_nt: TGTGCCAGCTGGAGTACGACAGGGGGCGAAGGCTATGGCTACACCTTC
cdr3_aa: CASWSTTGGEGYGYTF
j_call: TRBJ1-2
v_call: TRBV3-1
clone_size: many
d_call: TRBD1

cdr3_nt: TGTGCCAGCAGTTACCCCGCTTTGACTTACGAGCAGTACTTC
cdr3_aa: CASSYPALTYEQYF
j_call: TRBJ2-7
v_call: TRBV6-2/TRBV6-3
clone_size: many
d_call: NA

cdr3_nt: TGCGCCAGCAGCTTGGGTTCTAGCGGGAGGAGAGATGAGCAGTTCTTC
cdr3_aa: CASSLGSSGRRDEQFF
j_call: TRBJ2-1
v_call: TRBV5-1
clone_size: few
d_call: TRBD2

cdr3_nt: TGCAGTGCTAGTGACCATACAGCCGGGACTAGTGGCGAGCAGTACTTC
cdr3_aa: CSASDHTAGTSGEQYF
j_call: TRBJ2-7
v_call: TRBV20-1
clone_size: many
d_call: TRBD2

cdr3_nt: TGTGCCAGCAGCTTTCAGCGGCTCAATGAGCAGTTCTTC
cdr3_aa: CASSFQRLNEQFF
j_call: TRBJ2-1
v_call: TRBV11-2
clone_size: many
d_call: NA